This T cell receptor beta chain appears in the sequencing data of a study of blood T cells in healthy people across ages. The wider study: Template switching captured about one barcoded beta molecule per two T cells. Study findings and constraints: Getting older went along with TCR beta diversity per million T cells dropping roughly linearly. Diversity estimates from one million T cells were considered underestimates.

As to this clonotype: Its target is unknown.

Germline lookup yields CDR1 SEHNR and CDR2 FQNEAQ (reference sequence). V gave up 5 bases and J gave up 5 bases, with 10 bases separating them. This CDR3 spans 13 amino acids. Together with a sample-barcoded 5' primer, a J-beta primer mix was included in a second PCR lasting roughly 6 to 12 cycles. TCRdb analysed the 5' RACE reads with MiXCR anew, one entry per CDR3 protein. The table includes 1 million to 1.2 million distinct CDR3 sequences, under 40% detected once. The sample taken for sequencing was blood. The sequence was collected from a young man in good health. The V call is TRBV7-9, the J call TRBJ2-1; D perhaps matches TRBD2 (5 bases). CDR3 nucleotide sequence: TGTGCCAGCAGCCCGCGGGCAGACAATGAGCAGTTCTTC. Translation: CASSPRADNEQFF. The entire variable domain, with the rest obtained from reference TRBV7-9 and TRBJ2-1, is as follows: DTGVSQNPRHKITKRGQNVTFRCDPISEHNRLYWYRQTLGQGPEFLTYFQNEAQLEKSRLLSDRFSAERPKGSFSTLEIQRTEQGDSAMYLCASSPRADNEQFFGPGTRLTVL.